The next 26 T cell receptor beta chains were all read from a single sample in a study of blood T cell repertoires in COVID-19. Repertoires were generated with immunoSEQ multiplex PCR, while TCRdb's copy carries only in-frame clones and drops some. Here the sample spans about 140,000 clones, about 87% being singletons. The sample taken for sequencing was peripheral blood. These receptor sequences come from a human donor with COVID-19, enrolled during active disease. The donor label of this sample is uncertain.

The gene calls are TRBV11-3 and TRBJ1-1; the D is unclear. V shed 7 bases and J shed 1 base, with 10 bases lying between them. Germline CDR1 and CDR2: SGHNT and YENEEA. The CDR3 is 13 amino acids. The DNA for the CDR3 is TGTGCCAGCACCACTTACAGGAACACTGAAGCTTTCTTT. It specifies CASTTYRNTEAFF.

The chain combines TRBV5-1 with TRBJ1-6; 8 bases fit TRBD1. The germline CDR1 and CDR2 sequences are SGHRS and YFSETQ. Losses at the gene ends were 0 bases for V and 7 bases for J; bases not matched to a gene: 15. This CDR3 comprises 19 residues. The CDR3 protein is CASSLGHSTGDRTNSPLHF. The CDR3 region has the DNA TGCGCCAGCAGCTTGGGCCATTCGACAGGGGATCGGACCAATTCACCCCTCCACTTT.

The chain is built from TRBV3-1 (or the pseudogene TRBV3-2) and TRBJ1-5; D is ambiguous. The CDR3 length is 13 residues. The germline V and J ends were trimmed by 1 base and 10 bases, with 11 bases remaining between them. Per the germline V gene, CDR1 is LGHDT and CDR2 is YNNKEL (reference sequence). The CDR3 coding sequence is TGTGCCAGCAGCCAAGGGCATCTAGGTCCCCAGCATTTT. Encoded protein: CASSQGHLGPQHF.

This clone came up once. The V gene is TRBV9, the J gene TRBJ1-2; no clear D gene. The CDR3 spans 15 residues. CDR1 is SGDLS and CDR2 is YYNGEE in the germline V gene. Trimming pared 4 bases from V and 5 bases from J, leaving 18 bases between. The CDR3 coding sequence is TGTGCCAGCAGCCCCGAGGGAGGCCTGGGGTATGGCTACACCTTC. Protein product: CASSPEGGLGYGYTF.

The chain links TRBV7-9 to TRBJ2-2, with 9 bases aligning to TRBD2. The CDR3 consists of 16 residues. V trimming: 5 bases; J trimming: 6 bases; junction bases outside the gene matches: 10. Germline V CDR1 and CDR2: SEHNR, FQNEAQ (reference sequence). The CDR3 region has the DNA TGTGCCAGCAGCCCTAGCGGGGTGGCGAATCCCGGGGAGCTGTTTTTT. Its translation is CASSPSGVANPGELFF.

V usage is TRBV27 and J usage is TRBJ1-2; 11 bases agree with TRBD1. Unmatched junction bases numbered 7, after V lost 2 bases and J lost 8 bases. Looked up from germline, CDR1 is MNHEY and CDR2 is SMNVEV (reference sequence). This CDR3 is 15 amino acids long. CDR3 bases: TGTGCCAGCAGTTTAAAGCGGGGGACAGGGGGGGGCTACACCTTC. This gives the protein CASSLKRGTGGGYTF.

This clone showed up just a few times. This rearrangement joins TRBV5-1 to TRBJ1-1, with TRBD1 as a possible D gene (5 bases). The CDR3 spans 14 residues. Trimming took 4 bases from V and 4 from J, leaving 14 bases between them. Germline CDR1 reads SGHRS; CDR2 reads YFSETQ. The CDR3 nucleotides are TGCGCCAGCAGCCCAAGGGTCAGGGTCACTGAAGCTTTCTTT. Its protein product is CASSPRVRVTEAFF.

The gene calls are TRBV19 and TRBJ1-5; 11 bases align to TRBD1. Germline V lookup: CDR1 LNHDA, CDR2 SQIVND (reference sequence). CDR3 size: 12 residues. The V gene end was trimmed by 10 bases and the J gene end by 6 bases; junction bases not matched to a gene: 2. The CDR3 loop is CAIGQGAQPQHF. In nucleotides, the CDR3 is TGTGCCATCGGACAGGGGGCTCAGCCCCAGCATTTT. Drawing the rest from reference TRBV19 and TRBJ1-5, the complete variable domain is DGGITQSPKYLFRKEGQNVTLSCEQNLNHDAMYWYRQDPGQGLRLIYYSQIVNDFQKGDIAEGYSVSREKKESFPLTVTSAQKNPTAFYLCAIGQGAQPQHFGDGTRLSIL.

This clone occurred once. This rearrangement joins TRBV6-1 to TRBJ1-1; the match to TRBD1 covers 9 bases. The trim removed 2 bases at V and 10 bases at J, leaving 11 bases unmatched. From germline, CDR1 is MNHNS and CDR2 SASEGT. The CDR3 consists of 15 residues. The CDR3 nucleotides read TGTGCCAGCAGTGAACGGGGAACCGGGACAGGGATAGCTTTCTTT. Translated, it gives CASSERGTGTGIAFF.

This clone was seen a single time. CDR3 amino acids: CASSFSGDNEKLFF. The CDR3 nucleotides read TGTGCCAGCAGTTTTAGCGGGGACAATGAAAAACTGTTTTTT. The rearrangement links TRBV28 to TRBJ1-4, with D tentatively TRBD1 (5 bases). The CDR3 runs to 14 residues. Germline CDR1 and CDR2: MDHEN and SYDVKM. Trimming stripped 3 bases from V and 5 bases from J, with 10 bases between.

The chain employs TRBV11-3 and TRBJ2-1; 7 bases align to TRBD1. V was clipped by 5 bases and J by 0 bases; unmatched bases: 13. CDR1 and CDR2 from the germline V gene are SGHNT and YENEEA. CDR3 length equals 18 residues. DNA for the CDR3: TGTGCCAGCAGCCCGATAGGGGGCGACCTTCTCTCCTACAATGAGCAGTTCTTC. It codes for CASSPIGGDLLSYNEQFF.

This clone was picked up a small number of times. CDR3 amino acids: CASSGSGRRGWYF. The CDR3, as DNA: TGTGCCAGCAGCGGGTCCGGTCGAAGAGGGTGGTACTTC. This chain joins TRBV7-9 and TRBJ2-7; weak D call: TRBD2 (5 bases). Trimming stripped 5 bases from V and 12 bases from J, with 20 bases between. CDR1 is SEHNR, CDR2 FQNEAQ, per germline (reference sequence). CDR3 length: 13 residues.

The chain has TRBV2 and TRBJ2-2; D may be TRBD1 (6 bases). This CDR3 is built from 15 residues. V was trimmed by 6 bases and J by 7 bases, leaving 18 bases between them. CDR1 is SNHLY and CDR2 is FYNNEI in the germline V gene. Written as DNA, the CDR3 is TGTGCCAGCAGGTGGACAGTCCTCCGGGGCGGGGAGCTGTTTTTT. Its translation is CASRWTVLRGGELFF.

The chain couples TRBV19 to TRBJ2-1, with 12 bases identical to TRBD2. The V gene's germline CDR1 is LNHDA and CDR2 SQIVND (reference sequence). V trimming: 3 bases; J trimming: 6 bases; junction bases outside the gene matches: 6. The CDR3 consists of 16 residues. In DNA, the CDR3 is TGTGCCAGTAGTATCGGACTAGCGGGACAACGCAATGAGCAGTTCTTC. It is translated as CASSIGLAGQRNEQFF.

The chain has TRBV12-2 and TRBJ1-1. TRBV12-2 is labeled a pseudogene. CDR3 length: 15 amino acids. The CDR3 nucleotides read TGTGCAAGTCGCTTAGGAGAGACGGGGAACACTGAAGCTTTCTTT. It codes for CASRLGETGNTEAFF.

Here the CDR3 reads CASSTRKQATEAFF. The CDR3 DNA is TGTGCCAGTAGTACTCGTAAACAGGCCACTGAAGCTTTCTTT. The V gene is TRBV19, the J gene TRBJ1-1, with D possibly TRBD1 on 5 matching bases. Trimming stripped 4 bases from V and 4 bases from J, with 13 bases between. CDR3 size: 14 residues. The germline gives CDR1 LNHDA, CDR2 SQIVND (reference sequence).

The rearrangement links TRBV5-1 to TRBJ2-1; 12 nucleotides align to TRBD2. The CDR3 contains 17 residues. The V and J ends lost 0 bases and 8 bases, in that order; junction bases with no gene match: 9. Germline values: CDR1 SGHRS, CDR2 YFSETQ. CDR3 in amino acids: CASSLEMLAGGVDEQFF. The CDR3 region has the DNA TGCGCCAGCAGCTTGGAGATGCTAGCGGGAGGGGTAGATGAGCAGTTCTTC.

This chain joins TRBV19 and TRBJ1-6, with TRBD1 as a possible D gene (6 bases). The CDR3 is made up of 15 amino acids. Between the trimmed V and J ends, which lost 5 bases and 5 bases, there was a span of 13 bases. The V gene's germline CDR1 is LNHDA and CDR2 SQIVND (reference sequence). This CDR3 reads CASSVRQANNSPLHF. The CDR3 region has the DNA TGTGCCAGTAGTGTGAGACAGGCAAATAATTCACCCCTCCACTTT.

This clone was found once. The chain joins TRBV6-5 to TRBJ2-5, with 8 bases that match TRBD2. The V gene end was trimmed by 5 bases and the J gene end by 7 bases; junction bases not matched to a gene: 3. The germline V gene has CDR1 MNHEY and CDR2 SVGAGI. The length of the CDR3 is 12 residues. The CDR3 spells CASSNRGGTQYF. The DNA for the CDR3 is TGTGCCAGCAGTAATCGGGGGGGGACCCAGTACTTC.

The V and J genes are TRBV19 and TRBJ2-3; TRBD1 might be the D (6 bases). CDR1 and CDR2 (germline): LNHDA, SQIVND (reference sequence). V was shortened by 2 bases and J by 4 bases, with 13 bases between the two germline ends. The length of the CDR3 is 15 residues. The chain's CDR3 is CASSIRDTRADTQYF. The DNA of the CDR3 is TGTGCCAGTAGTATAAGGGACACGAGGGCAGATACGCAGTATTTT. Complete variable domain (other parts from reference TRBV19 and TRBJ2-3): DGGITQSPKYLFRKEGQNVTLSCEQNLNHDAMYWYRQDPGQGLRLIYYSQIVNDFQKGDIAEGYSVSREKKESFPLTVTSAQKNPTAFYLCASSIRDTRADTQYFGPGTRLTVL.

The chain carries TRBV9 and TRBJ2-2; D perhaps matches TRBD1 (6 bases). CDR1 and CDR2 (germline): SGDLS, YYNGEE. The CDR3 has 15 amino acids. The ends were cut back, 0 bases at V and 2 bases at J, with 8 bases in the middle. CDR3 residues: CASSVEGGNTGELFF. CDR3 DNA sequence: TGTGCCAGCAGCGTAGAAGGGGGTAACACCGGGGAGCTGTTTTTT.

The chain uses TRBV19 and TRBJ1-5, with 7 bases identical to TRBD1. The CDR3 runs to 16 residues. Germline CDR1 LNHDA, CDR2 SQIVND (reference sequence). Trimming cost V 0 bases and J 4 bases; bases outside gene matches: 6. The CDR3 protein is CASSIDMDRPNQPQHF. For the CDR3, the DNA is TGTGCCAGTAGTATAGATATGGACAGGCCTAATCAGCCCCAGCATTTT.

The chain links TRBV19 to TRBJ2-6, with D tentatively TRBD1 (5 bases). Germline V gene data show CDR1 as LNHDA and CDR2 as SQIVND (reference sequence). Between the trimmed V and J ends, which lost 5 bases and 1 base, there was a span of 9 bases. This CDR3 comprises 15 residues. The CDR3 sequence is CASSVQGSGANVLTF. The DNA of the CDR3 is TGTGCCAGTAGTGTTCAGGGTTCTGGGGCCAACGTCCTGACTTTC.

The chain recombines TRBV10-3 with TRBJ2-1; TRBD2 matches at 11 bases. This CDR3 comprises 14 residues. The germline CDR1 and CDR2 sequences are ENHRY and SYGVKD. V was clipped by 10 bases and J by 4 bases; unmatched bases: 6. CDR3 in DNA: TGTGCCACAACTAGCGGGGGAGAATACAATGAGCAGTTCTTC. Residues: CATTSGGEYNEQFF.

This rearrangement joins TRBV2 to TRBJ2-1; 10 nucleotides match TRBD2. The V and J ends lost 8 bases and 0 bases, in that order; junction bases with no gene match: 7. This CDR3 comprises 16 residues. The germline V gene encodes CDR1 SNHLY and CDR2 FYNNEI. This chain's CDR3 is CASSAAGGSSYNEQFF. The CDR3 coding sequence is TGTGCCAGCTCGGCAGCGGGAGGGAGCTCCTACAATGAGCAGTTCTTC.

V is TRBV5-4 and J is TRBJ2-7; 8 bases agree with TRBD1. V was clipped by 0 bases and J by 1 base; unmatched bases: 3. The CDR3 loop spans 15 amino acids. Germline CDR1 SGHNT, CDR2 YYREEE (reference sequence). CDR3 sequence: CASSLGQGASYEQYF. CDR3 in DNA: TGTGCCAGCAGCTTGGGGCAGGGGGCTTCCTACGAGCAGTACTTC.